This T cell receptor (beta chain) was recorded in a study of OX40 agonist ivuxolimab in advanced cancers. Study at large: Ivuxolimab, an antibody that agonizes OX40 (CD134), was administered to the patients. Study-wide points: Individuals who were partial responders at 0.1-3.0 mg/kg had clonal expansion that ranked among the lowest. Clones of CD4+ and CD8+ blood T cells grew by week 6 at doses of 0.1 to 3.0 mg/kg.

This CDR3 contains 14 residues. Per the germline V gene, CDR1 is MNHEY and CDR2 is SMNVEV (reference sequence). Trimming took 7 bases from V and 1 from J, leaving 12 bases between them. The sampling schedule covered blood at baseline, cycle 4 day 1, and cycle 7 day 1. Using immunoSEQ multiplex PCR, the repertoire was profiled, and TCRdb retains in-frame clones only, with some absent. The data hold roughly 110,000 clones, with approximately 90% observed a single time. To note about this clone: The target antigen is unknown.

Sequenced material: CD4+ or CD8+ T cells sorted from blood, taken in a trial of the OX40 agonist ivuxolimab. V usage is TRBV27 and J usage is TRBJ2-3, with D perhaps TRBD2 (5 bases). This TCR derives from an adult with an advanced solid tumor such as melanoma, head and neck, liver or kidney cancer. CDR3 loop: CASMLLRGTDTQYF. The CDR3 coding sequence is TGTGCCAGCATGTTATTGCGGGGCACAGATACGCAGTATTTT.